Listed here are 8 T cell receptor beta chains from one sample, sequenced in a study of blood T cells in healthy people across ages. Primers used in a second PCR of roughly 7 to 11 cycles were a sample-barcoded 5' primer and a J-beta primer mix. In TCRdb, the 5' RACE reads were re-called with MiXCR into one record per CDR3 protein. The sample includes approximately 1.5 million distinct CDR3 sequences, approximately 32% of them seen just once. Sequencing was carried out using blood. The receptor source for this set is a woman in her twenties or thirties in good health.

This clonotype occurred once. The chain has TRBV2 and TRBJ1-1, with D uncertain. Germline V gives CDR1 SNHLY, CDR2 FYNNEI. The CDR3 loop spans 13 amino acids. Trimming took 4 bases from V and 5 from J, leaving 11 bases between them. CDR3 region: CASSVGSETEAFF. The CDR3 DNA follows: TGTGCCAGCAGTGTGGGTTCCGAGACTGAAGCTTTCTTT.

As for this clonotype: The junction and the germline gene differ at one end; a read error may be behind it. This chain uses TRBV20-1 with TRBJ1-2; the D is unclear. Germline CDR1 and CDR2: DFQATT and SNEGSKA (reference sequence). This CDR3 has 11 amino acids. CDR3 protein: CGAPERHGYTF. CDR3 nucleotides: TGCGGTGCCCCCGAGCGGCATGGCTACACCTTC.

The chain recombines TRBV20-1 with TRBJ2-7; TRBD1 agrees at 7 bases. The DNA end is a closer match to TRBJ2-5, so the J assignment may be wrong. Germline V gene sequence: CDR1 DFQATT, CDR2 SNEGSKA (reference sequence). The CDR3 extends over 15 amino acids. The CDR3 sequence: CSANPTTGPGETQYF. In nucleotides, the CDR3 is TGCAGTGCCAACCCCACGACAGGGCCGGGGGAGACCCAGTACTTC.

This clonotype has a handful of counts. The chain is built from TRBV7-9 and TRBJ2-5, with a possible D match to TRBD1 (6 bases). CDR3 length: 15 residues. Trimming shortened V by 2 bases and J by 2 bases, and 12 bases separated the two germline ends. Germline V lookup: CDR1 SEHNR, CDR2 FQNEAQ (reference sequence). CDR3: CASSLILGAQETQYF. CDR3 coding DNA: TGTGCCAGCAGCTTAATTCTGGGGGCGCAAGAGACCCAGTACTTC.

Comment on this clonotype: One end of the junction varies from germline; a read error may be responsible. The chain links TRBV7-6 to TRBJ2-1; TRBD2 might be the D (5 bases). The germline V gene encodes CDR1 SGHVS and CDR2 FNYEAQ. There are 18 residues in the CDR3. CDR3 DNA: TGTGCCAGCCGCTTGAGGGCGGTCCTTACGAGCTCCTACAATGAGCAGTTCTTC. Its translation: CASRLRAVLTSSYNEQFF.

In regard to this clonotype: A single base separates this from a much larger clone, so it may be a read error. The chain recombines TRBV7-2 with TRBJ2-5, with TRBD2 as a possible D gene (5 bases). The CDR3 loop spans 14 amino acids. Trimming cost V 1 base and J 11 bases, with 17 bases left between them. CDR1 is SGHTA, CDR2 FQGNSA, per germline. CDR3: CASSLGVIGNEQYF. The CDR3 DNA is TGTGCCAGCAGCTTAGGAGTAATCGGGAATGAGCAGTACTTC.

The chain has TRBV6-5 and TRBJ2-7, with no clear D. V was cut by 4 bases and J by 2 bases, with 6 bases left in between. The germline gives CDR1 MNHEY, CDR2 SVGAGI. The CDR3 consists of 12 residues. For the CDR3, the DNA is TGTGCCAGCAGTTCCGCCGCCTACGAGCAGTACTTC. Protein product: CASSSAAYEQYF.

This chain links TRBV25-1 with TRBJ2-4, with no clear D. V was clipped by 10 bases and J by 13 bases, with 20 bases between them. CDR3 length: 12 amino acids. Looked up from germline, CDR1 is MGHDK and CDR2 is SYGVNS. DNA of the CDR3: TGTGCCATCCAGACTGGATACAATGAGCAGTACTTC. Encoded protein: CAIQTGYNEQYF.